This T cell receptor beta chain was identified during a study of tumor-infiltrating lymphocytes in primary liver carcinoma. Trimming removed 3 bases at V and 6 bases at J, with 17 bases between. Germline-derived CDR1 and CDR2 are MDHEN and SYDVKM. This CDR3 contains 15 residues. A constant-region primer served to make TCR beta cDNA from about 500 ng total RNA. The TCR beta library was amplified through three nested multiplex PCR rounds in a modified ARM-PCR procedure. For around 11 cycles apiece, the opening two PCR rounds ran with TRBV1-TRBV30 forward primers and a C-beta reverse primer. TCRdb independently ran MiXCR on the multiplex PCR reads; one entry per CDR3 protein. The sample holds 250,000 to 350,000 distinct CDR3 sequences, around three fifths seen once. The authors took blood RNA from unsorted whole blood and also extracted germline DNA. The sample holds one count of this clonotype.

The chain links TRBV28 to TRBJ1-1; D gene ambiguous. This TCR was sampled from a woman aged 25-40 years with primary liver carcinoma and hepatitis B virus infection. The sample comprised peripheral blood. CDR3 protein: CASSFLTDKRSEAFF. CDR3 nucleotide sequence: TGTGCCAGCAGTTTTCTAACAGATAAGAGGTCTGAAGCTTTCTTT.